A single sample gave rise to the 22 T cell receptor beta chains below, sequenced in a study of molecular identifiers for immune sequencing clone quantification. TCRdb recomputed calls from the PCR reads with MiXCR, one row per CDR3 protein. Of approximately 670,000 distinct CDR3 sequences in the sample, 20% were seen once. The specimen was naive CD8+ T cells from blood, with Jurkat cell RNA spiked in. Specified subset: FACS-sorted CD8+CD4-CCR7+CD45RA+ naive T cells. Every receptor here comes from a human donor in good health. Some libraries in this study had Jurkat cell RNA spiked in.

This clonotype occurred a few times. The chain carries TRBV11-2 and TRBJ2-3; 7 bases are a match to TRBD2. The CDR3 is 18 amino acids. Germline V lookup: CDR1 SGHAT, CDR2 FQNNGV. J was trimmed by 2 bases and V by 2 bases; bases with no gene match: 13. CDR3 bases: TGTGCCAGCAGCTTAAAGGGGAGGGGAGGGAAGAACACAGATACGCAGTATTTT. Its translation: CASSLKGRGGKNTDTQYF.

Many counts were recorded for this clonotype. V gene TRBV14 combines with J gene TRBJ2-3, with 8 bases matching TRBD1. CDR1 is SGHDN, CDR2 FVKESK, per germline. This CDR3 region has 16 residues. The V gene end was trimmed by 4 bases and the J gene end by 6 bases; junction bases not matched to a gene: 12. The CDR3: CASSPRTGTILDTQYF. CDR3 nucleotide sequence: TGTGCCAGCAGCCCGCGGACAGGGACCATCTTGGATACGCAGTATTTT.

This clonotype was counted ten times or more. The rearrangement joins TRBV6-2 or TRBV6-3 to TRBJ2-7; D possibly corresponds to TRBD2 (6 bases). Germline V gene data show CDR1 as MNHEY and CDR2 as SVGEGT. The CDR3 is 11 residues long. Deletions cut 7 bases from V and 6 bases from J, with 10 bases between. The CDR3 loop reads CASKVGGEQYF. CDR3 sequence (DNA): TGTGCCAGCAAAGTGGGAGGCGAGCAGTACTTC.

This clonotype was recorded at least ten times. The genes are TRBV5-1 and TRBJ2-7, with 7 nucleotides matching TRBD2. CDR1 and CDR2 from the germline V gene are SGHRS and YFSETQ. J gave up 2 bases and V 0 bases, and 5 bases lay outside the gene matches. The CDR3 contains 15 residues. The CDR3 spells CASSLDPSGTYEQYF. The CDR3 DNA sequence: TGCGCCAGCAGCTTGGACCCTAGCGGAACCTACGAGCAGTACTTC.

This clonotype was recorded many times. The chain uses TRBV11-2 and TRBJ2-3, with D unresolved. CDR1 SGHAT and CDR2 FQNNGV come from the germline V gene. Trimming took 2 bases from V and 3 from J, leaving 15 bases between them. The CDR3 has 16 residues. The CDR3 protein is CASSLPIELGTDTQYF. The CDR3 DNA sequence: TGTGCCAGCAGCTTACCCATAGAGCTAGGGACAGATACGCAGTATTTT.

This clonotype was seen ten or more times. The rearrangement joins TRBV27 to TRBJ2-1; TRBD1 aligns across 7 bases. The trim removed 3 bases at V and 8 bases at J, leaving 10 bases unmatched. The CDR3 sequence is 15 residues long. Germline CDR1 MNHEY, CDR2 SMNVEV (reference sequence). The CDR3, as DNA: TGTGCCAGCAGTTTGGGGGACAGTCTCGCCCATGAGCAGTTCTTC. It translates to CASSLGDSLAHEQFF.

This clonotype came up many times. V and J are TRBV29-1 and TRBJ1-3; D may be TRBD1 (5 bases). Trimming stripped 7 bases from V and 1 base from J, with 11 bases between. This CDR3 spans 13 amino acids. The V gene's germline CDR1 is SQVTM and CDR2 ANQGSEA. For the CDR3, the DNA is TGCAGCGCCTGGCAGGGTTCTGGAAACACCATATATTTT. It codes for CSAWQGSGNTIYF.

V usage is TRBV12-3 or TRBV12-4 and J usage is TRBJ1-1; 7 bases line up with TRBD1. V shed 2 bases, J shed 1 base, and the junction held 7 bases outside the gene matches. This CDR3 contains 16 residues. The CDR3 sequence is CASSLSAGGANTEAFF. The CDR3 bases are TGTGCCAGCAGTTTATCTGCAGGGGGAGCGAACACTGAAGCTTTCTTT.

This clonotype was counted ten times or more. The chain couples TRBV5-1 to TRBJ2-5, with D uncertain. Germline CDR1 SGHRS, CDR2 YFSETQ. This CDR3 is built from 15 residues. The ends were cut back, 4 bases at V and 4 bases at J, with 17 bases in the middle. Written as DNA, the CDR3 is TGCGCCAGCAGCCCCTACCCGACGGACCGAGAGACCCAGTACTTC. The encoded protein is CASSPYPTDRETQYF.

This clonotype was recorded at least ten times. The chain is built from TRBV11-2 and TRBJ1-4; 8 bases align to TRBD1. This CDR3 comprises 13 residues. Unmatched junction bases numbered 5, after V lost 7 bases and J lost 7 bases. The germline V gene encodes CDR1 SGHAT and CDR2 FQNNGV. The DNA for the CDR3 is TGTGCCAGCAAGCAGGGGGCGACTGAAAAACTGTTTTTT. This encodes CASKQGATEKLFF.

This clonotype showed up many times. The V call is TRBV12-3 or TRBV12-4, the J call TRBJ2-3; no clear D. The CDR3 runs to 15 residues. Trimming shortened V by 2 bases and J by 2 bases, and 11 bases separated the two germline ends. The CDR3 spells CASSLLISPTDTQYF. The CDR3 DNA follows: TGTGCCAGCAGTTTACTCATTTCACCCACAGATACGCAGTATTTT.

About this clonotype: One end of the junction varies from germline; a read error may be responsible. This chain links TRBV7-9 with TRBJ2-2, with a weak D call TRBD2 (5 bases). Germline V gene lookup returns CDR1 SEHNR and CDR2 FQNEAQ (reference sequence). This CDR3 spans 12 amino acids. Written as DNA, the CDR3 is TGTGCCAGCAGCTTAGTTCCCGGGGAGCTGCTTTTT. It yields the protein CASSLVPGELLF.

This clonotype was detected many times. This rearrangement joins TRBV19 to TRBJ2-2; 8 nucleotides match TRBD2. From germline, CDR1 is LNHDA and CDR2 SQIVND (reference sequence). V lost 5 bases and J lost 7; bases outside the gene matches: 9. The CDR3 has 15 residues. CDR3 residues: CASSWSSGLSGELFF. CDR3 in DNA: TGTGCCAGTAGTTGGTCTAGCGGGTTGAGCGGGGAGCTGTTTTTT. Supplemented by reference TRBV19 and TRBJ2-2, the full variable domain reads DGGITQSPKYLFRKEGQNVTLSCEQNLNHDAMYWYRQDPGQGLRLIYYSQIVNDFQKGDIAEGYSVSREKKESFPLTVTSAQKNPTAFYLCASSWSSGLSGELFFGEGSRLTVL.

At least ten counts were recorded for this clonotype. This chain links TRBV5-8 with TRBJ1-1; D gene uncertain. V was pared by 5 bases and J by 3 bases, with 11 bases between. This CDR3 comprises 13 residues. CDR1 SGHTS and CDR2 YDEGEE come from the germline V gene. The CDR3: CASSVGSYTEAFF. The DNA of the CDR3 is TGTGCCAGCAGTGTAGGGTCGTACACTGAAGCTTTCTTT. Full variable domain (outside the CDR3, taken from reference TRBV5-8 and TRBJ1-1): EAGVTQSPTHLIKTRGQQATLRCSPISGHTSVYWYQQALGLGLQFLLWYDEGEERNRGNFPPRFSGRQFPNYSSELNVNALELEDSALYLCASSVGSYTEAFFGQGTRLTVV.

For the CDR3, the DNA is TGTGCCAGCAGTGTTGTCATGGGGGAAGGCGAGCAGTACTTC. Translated: CASSVVMGEGEQYF. V gene TRBV12-3 or TRBV12-4 combines with J gene TRBJ2-7, with D perhaps given as TRBD1 or TRBD2 (5 bases each). The CDR3 has 14 residues. Trimming pared 5 bases from V and 6 bases from J, leaving 17 bases between.

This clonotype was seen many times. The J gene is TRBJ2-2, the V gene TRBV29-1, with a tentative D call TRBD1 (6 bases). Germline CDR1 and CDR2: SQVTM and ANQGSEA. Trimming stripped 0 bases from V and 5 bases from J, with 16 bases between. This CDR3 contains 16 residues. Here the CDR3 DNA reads TGCAGCGTTGAAGATCTTGTTCAGGGACAAACCGGGGAGCTGTTTTTT. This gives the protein CSVEDLVQGQTGELFF.

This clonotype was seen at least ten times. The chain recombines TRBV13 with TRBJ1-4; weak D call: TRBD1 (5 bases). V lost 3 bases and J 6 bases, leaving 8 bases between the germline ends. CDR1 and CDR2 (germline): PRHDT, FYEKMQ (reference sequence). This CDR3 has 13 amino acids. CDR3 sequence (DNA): TGTGCCAGCAGCTTGTGGGGGGATGAAAAACTGTTTTTT. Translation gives CASSLWGDEKLFF.

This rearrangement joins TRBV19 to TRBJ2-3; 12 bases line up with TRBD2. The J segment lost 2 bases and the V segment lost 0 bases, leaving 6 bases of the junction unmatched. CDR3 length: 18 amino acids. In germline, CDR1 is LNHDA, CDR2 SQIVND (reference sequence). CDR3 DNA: TGTGCCAGTAGTATAGATCTTGGACTAGCGGGACTCACAGATACGCAGTATTTT. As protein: CASSIDLGLAGLTDTQYF.

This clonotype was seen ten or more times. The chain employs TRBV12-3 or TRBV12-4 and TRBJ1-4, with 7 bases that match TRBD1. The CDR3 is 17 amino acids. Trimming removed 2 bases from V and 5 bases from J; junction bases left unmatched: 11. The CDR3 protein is CASSLSHYDRENEKLFF. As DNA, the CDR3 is TGTGCCAGCAGTTTATCCCACTACGACAGGGAGAATGAAAAACTGTTTTTT.

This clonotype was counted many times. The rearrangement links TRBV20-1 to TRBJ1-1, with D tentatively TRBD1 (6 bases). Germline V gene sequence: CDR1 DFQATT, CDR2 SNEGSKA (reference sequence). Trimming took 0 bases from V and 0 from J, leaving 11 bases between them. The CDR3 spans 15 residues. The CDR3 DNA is TGCAGTGCTAGAGAGGCTACAGGGCTGAACACTGAAGCTTTCTTT. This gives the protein CSAREATGLNTEAFF.

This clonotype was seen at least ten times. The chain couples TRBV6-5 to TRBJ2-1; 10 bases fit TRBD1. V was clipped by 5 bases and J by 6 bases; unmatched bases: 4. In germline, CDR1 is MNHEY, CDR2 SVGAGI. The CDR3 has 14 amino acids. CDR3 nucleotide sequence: TGTGCCAGCAGTCCGGACAGGGGGGCCAATGAGCAGTTCTTC. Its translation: CASSPDRGANEQFF.

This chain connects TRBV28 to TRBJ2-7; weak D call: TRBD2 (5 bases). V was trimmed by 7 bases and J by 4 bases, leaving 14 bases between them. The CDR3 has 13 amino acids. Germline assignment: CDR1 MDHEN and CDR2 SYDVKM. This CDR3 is CASKLFGGYEQYF. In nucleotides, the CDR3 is TGTGCCAGCAAATTATTTGGAGGTTACGAGCAGTACTTC. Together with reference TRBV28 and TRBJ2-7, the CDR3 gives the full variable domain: DVKVTQSSRYLVKRTGEKVFLECVQDMDHENMFWYRQDPGLGLRLIYFSYDVKMKEKGDIPEGYSVSREKKERFSLILESASTNQTSMYLCASKLFGGYEQYFGPGTRLTVT.